The entry below describes one T cell receptor (beta chain). These data originate in a study of blood T cell repertoires in COVID-19. CDR1 and CDR2 from the germline V gene are MGHRA and YSYEKL. The CDR3 runs 15 residues. V gave up 4 bases and J gave up 4 bases; unmatched junction bases: 5. Authors' data handling: It was from reference gene primer amplification that nucleated cell counts were estimated. Profiled with immunoSEQ multiplex PCR; TCRdb holds only in-frame clones, not every one. The V and J calls and the clone size are those of that table, but D and trimming were determined from the DNA. The sample records roughly 140,000 clones, around 84% being singletons.

Sequencing was performed on peripheral blood. The clonotype originates from a man aged 55 to 69 with active or convalescent COVID-19. J is TRBJ2-1 and V is TRBV4-1; 9 bases fit TRBD1. The CDR3 loop reads CASSPGQGKYNEQFF. The DNA of the CDR3 is TGCGCCAGCAGCCCCGGACAGGGGAAGTACAATGAGCAGTTCTTC.